Reported below is one T cell receptor beta chain. The data belong to a study of OX40 agonist ivuxolimab in advanced cancers. Study-wide background: Every patient in dose escalation had hepatocellular carcinoma, melanoma, renal cell or head and neck cancer. Mean age around 60 years, range roughly 20 to 85; roughly 82% male.

Clones were read by immunoSEQ multiplex PCR, and TCRdb kept only the in-frame ones, dropping some. The sample has tens of thousands of clones, 85% to 90% seen once. This CDR3 is 13 amino acids long. Per germline, CDR1 LNHDA and CDR2 SQIVND (reference sequence). Trimming stripped 5 bases from V and 9 bases from J, with 16 bases between. The specimen comprised CD4+ or CD8+ T cells sorted from blood, sampled in a trial of the OX40 agonist ivuxolimab. This receptor was identified in an adult with an advanced solid tumor such as melanoma, head and neck, liver or kidney cancer. J is TRBJ1-1 and V is TRBV19; no clear D gene. Here the CDR3 reads CASSDLGFPQAFF. CDR3 nucleotide sequence: TGTGCCAGTAGTGACTTGGGGTTCCCGCAAGCTTTCTTT.